This section outlines one T cell receptor beta chain sequence together with its context. The antigen remains undetermined. Combined were second doses at about 4 or about 12 weeks. This table comes from immunoSEQ multiplex PCR, and its TCRdb copy is limited to in-frame clones, with some not included. Here the sample spans some 120,000 clones, nearly 90% being singletons. This record belongs to a study of T cell responses to AZD1222 COVID-19 vaccine. Per germline, CDR1 LNHNV and CDR2 YYDKDF (reference sequence). The CDR3 consists of 15 residues. With 1 base removed from V and 3 bases from J, the gap between germline ends came to 12 bases. Study-wide results and limits: Nearly half of unique spike-specific TCRs reportedly avoided B.1.351 and B.1.1.7 mutated regions. Clonal diversity may have been underestimated, and the donors were mostly white British, with more females than males.

The receptor was isolated from an adult who received the AZD1222 COVID-19 vaccine. Material: peripheral blood, obtained 28 days after the second AZD1222 dose. The chain links TRBV15 to TRBJ1-1; D possibly corresponds to TRBD1 (6 bases). CDR3 amino acids: CATSRGGARDTEAFF. CDR3 nucleotide sequence: TGTGCCACCAGCAGAGGGGGGGCAAGGGACACTGAAGCTTTCTTT.